This T cell receptor (beta chain) stems from a study of CD8 T cells in ankylosing spondylitis. Study outcomes and limitations: What appeared characteristic of ankylosing spondylitis blood was a TCR beta motif of about eight highly homologous variants. Some motif variants were previously reported in reactive arthritis synovial fluid and blood. Disease-linked clones reportedly concentrated significantly in matched ankylosing spondylitis synovial fluid. Disease-linked clones had a CD8+ phenotype and relatively low frequency in peripheral blood.

The CDR3 runs 12 residues. CDR1 and CDR2 from the germline V gene are SQVTM and ANQGSEA. Trimming cost V 4 bases and J 2 bases, with 7 bases left between them. This clonotype was recorded many times. What it binds is not known. It was by quantitative 5'-RACE with molecular barcodes that TCR beta libraries were made. MiXCR, run by TCRdb on the 5' RACE reads, gives a single entry per CDR3 protein. This table has about 840,000 distinct CDR3 sequences, approximately 12% appearing once. Source material: blood, either unsorted or a sorted T cell fraction (not recorded which). This receptor was obtained from a male donor with ankylosing spondylitis. The rearrangement joins TRBV29-1 to TRBJ2-3; D gene uncertain. CDR3 sequence reads: CSVVTFTDTQYF. The CDR3 DNA follows: TGCAGCGTTGTGACATTCACAGATACGCAGTATTTT.